A single sample is the source of the 26 T cell receptor beta chains below, sequenced in a study of CD8 T cells in Susac syndrome. Reverse transcription of 0.5 to 1 ug RNA was performed with random hexamers. TCRdb ran MiXCR on the immunoSEQ multiplex PCR reads and lists one entry per CDR3 protein. Of 70,000 to 100,000 distinct CDR3 sequences in the sample, roughly 95% are singletons; the top ten hold 0.62%. Sequenced material: CD8+ T cells from PBMCs. The receptor source for this set is a human donor with Susac syndrome.

The chain couples TRBV15 to TRBJ2-4; no clear D gene. Per germline, CDR1 LNHNV and CDR2 YYDKDF (reference sequence). This CDR3 comprises 15 residues. V lost 4 bases, J lost 8 bases, and 18 bases lay in between. The CDR3 region is CATSKVTTPIHIQYF. Here the CDR3 DNA reads TGTGCCACCAGCAAGGTCACTACCCCCATACACATTCAGTACTTC.

This sequence joins TRBV27 and TRBJ1-2, with D tentatively TRBD1 (5 bases). Germline CDR1 reads MNHEY; CDR2 reads SMNVEV (reference sequence). The CDR3 loop spans 15 amino acids. V was cut by 2 bases and J by 6 bases, with 16 bases left in between. CDR3: CASSLQAHGTDGYTF. The DNA for the CDR3 is TGTGCCAGCAGTTTACAGGCCCACGGGACGGATGGCTACACCTTC.

The chain employs TRBV29-1 and TRBJ2-1; D is perhaps TRBD2 (5 bases). The V end was cut by 1 base, the J end by 0 bases, with 13 bases between. This CDR3 has 16 amino acids. Germline V CDR1 and CDR2: SQVTM, ANQGSEA. CDR3 bases: TGCAGCGTTGAAGCCGGGGTCCTCAACTCCTACAATGAGCAGTTCTTC. Its protein product is CSVEAGVLNSYNEQFF.

The rearrangement uses TRBV2 and TRBJ1-1, with TRBD1 matching over 7 bases. This CDR3 region has 14 residues. The junction had 8 bases not matched to a gene; V was cut back by 5 bases and J by 5 bases. The germline V gene has CDR1 SNHLY and CDR2 FYNNEI. The CDR3 region is CASSSDRESTEAFF. For the CDR3, the DNA is TGTGCCAGCAGTTCCGACAGGGAGTCAACTGAAGCTTTCTTT.

The genes are TRBV18 and TRBJ2-6, with TRBD2 matching over 7 bases. V lost 3 bases to trimming and J lost 2 bases; unmatched junction nucleotides: 1. CDR1 is KGHSH, CDR2 LQKENI, per germline. CDR3 length equals 15 residues. CDR3 sequence reads: CASSPGRAGANVLTF. The CDR3 nucleotides read TGTGCCAGCTCACCGGGGAGGGCTGGGGCCAACGTCCTGACTTTC.

V is TRBV27 and J is TRBJ1-2; tentative D call: TRBD1 (5 bases). Looked up from germline, CDR1 is MNHEY and CDR2 is SMNVEV (reference sequence). CDR3 length: 15 residues. V dropped 4 bases and J dropped 4 bases, with 16 bases sitting between them. CDR3 coding DNA: TGTGCCAGCAGTTCGGGCGGAGGGGTAGCCTATGGCTACACCTTC. Protein: CASSSGGGVAYGYTF.

V gene TRBV7-6 combines with J gene TRBJ2-7; D perhaps matches TRBD1 (6 bases). The V gene lost 4 bases and the J gene lost 9 bases, with 19 bases spanning the gap. The CDR3 has 14 amino acids. Germline V lookup: CDR1 SGHVS, CDR2 FNYEAQ. The CDR3 DNA sequence: TGTGCCAGCAGCTCTCCCGGGACAAGCGAGGGGCAGTACTTC. Translating it yields CASSSPGTSEGQYF.

This chain uses TRBV20-1 with TRBJ1-2, with 9 nucleotides matching TRBD1. The V gene end was trimmed by 0 bases and the J gene end by 2 bases; junction bases not matched to a gene: 10. Germline V CDR1 and CDR2: DFQATT, SNEGSKA (reference sequence). CDR3 length: 17 amino acids. Here the CDR3 DNA reads TGCAGTGCTAGAGAAACAGGGGGCGCAAATACCAACTATGGCTACACCTTC. Encoded protein: CSARETGGANTNYGYTF.

CDR3 region: CASSGQRYPYEQYF. The CDR3 region has the DNA TGTGCCAGCAGTGGACAAAGGTACCCCTACGAGCAGTACTTC. The chain recombines TRBV25-1 with TRBJ2-7; D not certain. From germline, CDR1 is MGHDK and CDR2 SYGVNS. The CDR3 length is 14 residues. V lost 4 bases to trimming and J lost 2 bases, with 12 bases between them.

The V call is TRBV12-3 or TRBV12-4, the J call TRBJ1-5, with 8 bases fitting TRBD1. The CDR3 loop spans 15 amino acids. With V trimmed by 5 bases and J by 5 bases, 8 bases remained unmatched. This CDR3 reads CASSPGTGGHQPQHF. CDR3 DNA: TGTGCCAGCAGTCCCGGGACAGGTGGTCATCAGCCCCAGCATTTT.

The chain has TRBV9 and TRBJ1-5; 7 bases match TRBD1. CDR3 length: 15 amino acids. In germline, CDR1 is SGDLS, CDR2 YYNGEE. The ends lost 3 bases at V and 3 bases at J; junction bases unmatched: 6. As DNA, the CDR3 is TGTGCCAGCAGCGCAACGGGACAGATCAATCAGCCCCAGCATTTT. The encoded protein is CASSATGQINQPQHF.

The chain employs TRBV9 and TRBJ2-3; D is ambiguous. The CDR3 runs to 12 residues. V lost 4 bases and J lost 6, with 9 bases in between. The germline V gene has CDR1 SGDLS and CDR2 YYNGEE. The chain's CDR3 is CASSPNRDTQYF. DNA of the CDR3: TGTGCCAGCAGCCCCAATCGGGATACGCAGTATTTT.

This rearrangement joins TRBV3-1 to TRBJ2-5; TRBD1 matches 9 bases. CDR3 length equals 18 residues. From germline, CDR1 is LGHDT and CDR2 YNNKEL (reference sequence). The V segment lost 0 bases and the J segment 4 bases; nucleotides outside the gene matches: 12. The DNA of the CDR3 is TGTGCCAGCAGCCAAGAGCCGGGACAGGGACCGCGGGGAGAGACCCAGTACTTC. Translating gives CASSQEPGQGPRGETQYF.

This chain connects TRBV20-1 to TRBJ1-5; D may be TRBD1 (6 bases). The CDR3 loop spans 16 amino acids. From germline, CDR1 is DFQATT and CDR2 SNEGSKA (reference sequence). Trimming stripped 6 bases from V and 6 bases from J, with 24 bases between. The CDR3 DNA follows: TGCAGTGCAAGATCAAACAGGGATTGGGGGGGTCAGCCCCAGCATTTT. Its protein product is CSARSNRDWGGQPQHF.

The CDR3: CASSLQGSYGYNEQFF. In DNA form, the CDR3 reads TGCGCCAGCAGCTTGCAGGGGTCGTACGGGTACAATGAGCAGTTCTTC. The rearrangement links TRBV5-1 to TRBJ2-1; D possibly corresponds to TRBD1 (6 bases). Germline V CDR1 and CDR2: SGHRS, YFSETQ. V was shortened by 1 base and J by 4 bases, with 15 bases between the two germline ends. This CDR3 region has 16 residues.

This chain uses TRBV13 with TRBJ1-5; no firm D call. The germline V gene has CDR1 PRHDT and CDR2 FYEKMQ (reference sequence). The CDR3 consists of 13 residues. V dropped 3 bases and J dropped 1 base, with 4 bases sitting between them. CDR3 nucleotides: TGTGCCAGCAGCTTCGGGAGCAATCAGCCCCAGCATTTT. Translated, it gives CASSFGSNQPQHF.

The chain couples TRBV4-3 to TRBJ2-3, with D perhaps matching TRBD1 (6 bases). The CDR3 is 16 amino acids. The germline gives CDR1 LGHNA, CDR2 YSLEER. V was clipped by 0 bases and J by 7 bases, with 17 bases between them. CDR3 amino acids: CASSQEMGAGGNTQYF. CDR3 nucleotides: TGCGCCAGCAGCCAAGAAATGGGGGCGGGCGGAAATACGCAGTATTTT.

CDR3 in amino acids: CASSVVSTDTQYF. The CDR3 nucleotides are TGTGCCAGCAGCGTCGTCAGCACAGATACGCAGTATTTT. The rearrangement uses TRBV9 and TRBJ2-3; D is unresolved. Deletions cut 2 bases from V and 0 bases from J, with 4 bases between. The CDR3 is 13 residues long. Germline V gene lookup returns CDR1 SGDLS and CDR2 YYNGEE.

The chain employs TRBV6-6 and TRBJ1-1, with TRBD1 matching over 7 bases. Trimming cost V 4 bases and J 13 bases; bases outside gene matches: 12. Looked up from germline, CDR1 is MNHNY and CDR2 is SVGAGI (reference sequence). The CDR3 totals 13 residues. The CDR3 coding sequence is TGTGCCAGCAGTTCCCAGGGGGACCCCCTGATTTTCTTT. It codes for CASSSQGDPLIFF.

The chain employs TRBV27 and TRBJ2-6; D is uncertain. This CDR3 is built from 14 residues. Trimming left V 1 base short and J 2 bases short, with 3 bases between. CDR1 and CDR2 from the germline V gene are MNHEY and SMNVEV (reference sequence). The DNA for the CDR3 is TGTGCCAGCAGTTTATGGGCTGGGGCCAACGTCCTGACTTTC. Protein product: CASSLWAGANVLTF.

This clonotype showed up just once. The chain employs TRBV25-1 and TRBJ2-1, with D hard to call. Germline V gene sequence: CDR1 MGHDK, CDR2 SYGVNS. V gave up 7 bases and J gave up 0 bases, with 16 bases separating them. There are 16 residues in the CDR3. CDR3 in amino acids: CASTVSAGSSYNEQFF. The DNA of the CDR3 is TGTGCCAGCACTGTAAGCGCAGGATCCTCCTACAATGAGCAGTTCTTC.

The CDR3 here is CSVARTGSYEQYF. The CDR3 bases are TGCAGCGTCGCCCGGACAGGGAGCTACGAGCAGTACTTC. The V and J genes are TRBV29-1 and TRBJ2-7, with 8 positions matching TRBD1. Germline values: CDR1 SQVTM, CDR2 ANQGSEA. The V gene end was trimmed by 6 bases and the J gene end by 3 bases; junction bases not matched to a gene: 7. CDR3 length equals 13 residues.

This chain links TRBV5-4 with TRBJ2-3; TRBD2 agrees at 7 bases. J lost 0 bases, V lost 0 bases, and 4 bases had no gene match. Germline CDR1 and CDR2: SGHNT and YYREEE (reference sequence). There are 16 residues in the CDR3. CDR3 nucleotides: TGTGCCAGCAGCTTGGAGGCTAGCGGAAGCACAGATACGCAGTATTTT. It specifies CASSLEASGSTDTQYF.

The V and J genes are TRBV25-1 and TRBJ1-2, with D unresolved. Looked up from germline, CDR1 is MGHDK and CDR2 is SYGVNS. With 5 bases removed from V and 3 bases from J, the gap between germline ends came to 10 bases. The CDR3 sequence is 13 residues long. The CDR3 DNA reads TGTGCCAGCAGTAACGTCCGTCACTATGGCTACACCTTC. Amino acid sequence: CASSNVRHYGYTF.

The chain is built from TRBV5-1 and TRBJ2-7; 9 nucleotides agree with TRBD1. The germline gives CDR1 SGHRS, CDR2 YFSETQ. Unmatched junction bases numbered 6, after V lost 4 bases and J lost 1 base. The CDR3 is made up of 15 amino acids. In nucleotides, the CDR3 is TGCGCCAGCAGCCCAGGACAGGGGCCGTCCTACGAGCAGTACTTC. This translates into CASSPGQGPSYEQYF.

This clonotype was counted once. The chain is built from TRBV5-1 and TRBJ1-1; tentatively, D is TRBD1 (5 bases). Germline V gives CDR1 SGHRS, CDR2 YFSETQ. The ends were cut back, 2 bases at V and 1 base at J, with 9 bases in the middle. The CDR3 is made up of 14 amino acids. The chain's CDR3 is CASSLQAQNTEAFF. CDR3 DNA: TGCGCCAGCAGCTTACAGGCTCAGAACACTGAAGCTTTCTTT.